Below are 28 T cell receptor beta chains sequenced from a single sample in a study of naive and memory T cell subsets. The beta constant-region primer was an equimolar mix of two oligonucleotides covering TRBC1 and TRBC2. MiXCR, applied by TCRdb to the UMI-ligation and nested PCR reads, yields one record per CDR3 protein. The sample holds 130,000 to 150,000 distinct CDR3 sequences, 17% seen once. Specimen: naive CD4+ T cells from blood. These receptors all come from a human donor in good health.

This clonotype was observed a few times. CDR3 DNA: TGCGCCAGCAGCCAAGCACAGCTCAGCTCCTATAATTCACCCCTCCACTTT. This translates into CASSQAQLSSYNSPLHF. V and J are TRBV4-1 and TRBJ1-6; D is unresolved. Germline lookup yields CDR1 MGHRA and CDR2 YSYEKL. The CDR3 covers 17 residues. Trimming took 1 base from V and 0 from J, leaving 10 bases between them.

This clonotype was seen a few times. This sequence joins TRBV6-5 and TRBJ2-7; TRBD2 might be the D (5 bases). Germline-derived CDR1 and CDR2 are MNHEY and SVGAGI. V shed 2 bases and J shed 5 bases, with 13 bases lying between them. The CDR3 length is 14 residues. CDR3 loop: CASSYNSAGDEQYF. In DNA form, the CDR3 reads TGTGCCAGCAGTTACAATAGCGCTGGTGACGAGCAGTACTTC.

This CDR3 is CASSLAARDHTGELFF. The CDR3 DNA is TGTGCCAGCAGCTTAGCTGCCAGGGACCACACCGGGGAGCTGTTTTTT. This chain connects TRBV7-2 to TRBJ2-2; tentatively, D is TRBD1 or TRBD2 (5 bases each). The ends were cut back, 0 bases at V and 3 bases at J, with 11 bases in the middle. CDR1 SGHTA and CDR2 FQGNSA come from the germline V gene. This CDR3 comprises 16 residues.

This clonotype was recorded many times. J is TRBJ2-6 and V is TRBV2; D is unclear. Between the trimmed V and J ends, which lost 8 bases and 0 bases, there was a span of 11 bases. Germline CDR1 reads SNHLY; CDR2 reads FYNNEI. The CDR3 sequence is 15 residues long. In DNA, the CDR3 is TGTGCCAGCTTAGTAGACACCTCTGGGGCCAACGTCCTGACTTTC. As protein: CASLVDTSGANVLTF.

The V gene is TRBV15, the J gene TRBJ1-2; the match to TRBD1 covers 9 bases. The CDR3 sequence is 15 residues long. Germline V gene sequence: CDR1 LNHNV, CDR2 YYDKDF (reference sequence). V lost 1 base to trimming and J lost 6 bases; unmatched junction nucleotides: 6. CDR3 sequence reads: CATSRGGQGRDGYTF. CDR3 in DNA: TGTGCCACCAGCAGAGGTGGACAGGGGCGCGATGGCTACACCTTC.

This clonotype was counted a few times. This chain joins TRBV20-1 and TRBJ2-3; no firm D call. Germline assignment: CDR1 DFQATT and CDR2 SNEGSKA (reference sequence). Trimming took 6 bases from V and 1 from J, leaving 14 bases between them. This CDR3 spans 14 amino acids. For the CDR3, the DNA is TGCAGTGCCCTGCGCGCGTCGGGCACAGATACGCAGTATTTT. It translates to CSALRASGTDTQYF.

In this sample, this clonotype turned up a few times. This rearrangement joins TRBV20-1 to TRBJ2-1; a weak D match, TRBD2 (6 bases). V lost 6 bases to trimming and J lost 9 bases, with 21 bases between them. Germline V gene data show CDR1 as DFQATT and CDR2 as SNEGSKA (reference sequence). This CDR3 region has 14 residues. CDR3 nucleotide sequence: TGCAGTGCGGTGGGAGGCCTTCCCCAAGTTGAGCAGTTCTTC. It encodes CSAVGGLPQVEQFF.

A few counts support this clonotype. The chain recombines TRBV6-5 with TRBJ2-3; 7 nucleotides align to TRBD1. Germline V gene sequence: CDR1 MNHEY, CDR2 SVGAGI. V lost 6 bases and J lost 2; bases outside the gene matches: 5. This CDR3 is built from 14 residues. The CDR3 nucleotides are TGTGCCAGCAGGACCGGGACAGTCACAGATACGCAGTATTTT. This gives the protein CASRTGTVTDTQYF.

The chain combines TRBV30 with TRBJ1-6; D is undetermined. V was clipped by 4 bases and J by 5 bases, with 15 bases between them. This CDR3 region has 15 residues. The germline gives CDR1 GTSNPN, CDR2 SVGIG (reference sequence). CDR3 in DNA: TGTGCCTGGATATGGCCGACCAGCAATAATTCACCCCTCCACTTT. Amino acids: CAWIWPTSNNSPLHF.

The chain recombines TRBV28 with TRBJ2-7, with 9 bases lining up with TRBD2. The germline V gene has CDR1 MDHEN and CDR2 SYDVKM. The CDR3 covers 17 residues. V shed 4 bases, J shed 4 bases, and the junction held 14 bases outside the gene matches. As DNA, the CDR3 is TGTGCCAGCAGTTCCACAAGACTAGCGGATGAACGGTACGAGCAGTACTTC. This gives the protein CASSSTRLADERYEQYF.

The chain employs TRBV6-5 and TRBJ1-5; the D gene is possibly TRBD1 (5 bases). The V and J ends lost 5 bases and 3 bases respectively, with 11 bases between them. CDR1 is MNHEY, CDR2 SVGAGI, per germline. The CDR3 is 14 amino acids. In DNA, the CDR3 is TGTGCCAGCAGTCCGGGACCCAACAATCAGCCCCAGCATTTT. Translating gives CASSPGPNNQPQHF.

This clonotype appeared a few times. The chain is built from TRBV30 and TRBJ1-1; 12 bases agree with TRBD1. From germline, CDR1 is GTSNPN and CDR2 SVGIG (reference sequence). The V gene end was trimmed by 5 bases and the J gene end by 5 bases; junction bases not matched to a gene: 12. This CDR3 has 16 residues. This chain's CDR3 is CAWSSQGTGGRTEAFF. DNA for the CDR3: TGTGCCTGGTCCTCCCAGGGGACAGGGGGCAGGACTGAAGCTTTCTTT.

This clonotype has more than one count but fewer than ten. The chain recombines TRBV10-3 with TRBJ2-2, with 8 bases that match TRBD1. The CDR3 has 14 amino acids. J gave up 5 bases and V 4 bases, and 3 bases lay outside the gene matches. The germline CDR1 and CDR2 sequences are ENHRY and SYGVKD. CDR3 sequence: CAISGRGLTGELFF. The CDR3 nucleotides are TGTGCCATCAGTGGCAGGGGGCTTACCGGGGAGCTGTTTTTT.

The chain links TRBV27 to TRBJ2-7; TRBD2 aligns across 8 bases. The germline V gene has CDR1 MNHEY and CDR2 SMNVEV (reference sequence). This CDR3 contains 18 residues. V was pared by 2 bases and J by 2 bases, with 14 bases of the junction left unmatched. CDR3 protein: CASSLRGITGGSTYEQYF. CDR3 nucleotide sequence: TGTGCCAGCAGTTTAAGGGGGATAACGGGAGGGAGTACCTACGAGCAGTACTTC.

The rearrangement joins TRBV14 to TRBJ2-1; TRBD1 might be the D (6 bases). Looked up from germline, CDR1 is SGHDN and CDR2 is FVKESK. The CDR3 loop spans 15 amino acids. The V end was cut by 5 bases, the J end by 2 bases, with 13 bases between. The CDR3 sequence: CASSLQGLAYNEQFF. For the CDR3, the DNA is TGTGCCAGCAGCTTACAGGGTCTCGCCTACAATGAGCAGTTCTTC.

The sample holds a few counts of this clonotype. V is TRBV20-1 and J is TRBJ2-7; D possibly uses TRBD1 or TRBD2 (5 bases each). The ends were cut back, 0 bases at V and 9 bases at J, with 15 bases in the middle. The germline V gene has CDR1 DFQATT and CDR2 SNEGSKA (reference sequence). The CDR3 is 13 residues long. The CDR3 spells CSARDPGRPRQYF. The CDR3 DNA sequence: TGCAGTGCTAGAGATCCGGGGCGGCCCCGGCAGTACTTC.

This clonotype turned up a few times. The J gene is TRBJ1-5, the V gene TRBV6-5; D uncertain. V was cut by 6 bases and J by 4 bases, with 10 bases left in between. Germline V lookup: CDR1 MNHEY, CDR2 SVGAGI. This CDR3 contains 13 residues. The CDR3 spells CASSFTENQPQHF. CDR3 nucleotide sequence: TGTGCCAGCAGCTTCACGGAGAATCAGCCCCAGCATTTT.

This clonotype was observed a few times. This chain uses TRBV28 with TRBJ1-5, with TRBD1 matching over 7 bases. The J segment lost 3 bases and the V segment lost 3 bases, leaving 5 bases of the junction unmatched. The germline V gene has CDR1 MDHEN and CDR2 SYDVKM. CDR3 length equals 15 residues. CDR3 nucleotides: TGTGCCAGCAGTTTGACAGGGTTACTCAATCAGCCCCAGCATTTT. This gives the protein CASSLTGLLNQPQHF. The variable domain in full, with the rest retrieved from reference TRBV28 and TRBJ1-5, is DVKVTQSSRYLVKRTGEKVFLECVQDMDHENMFWYRQDPGLGLRLIYFSYDVKMKEKGDIPEGYSVSREKKERFSLILESASTNQTSMYLCASSLTGLLNQPQHFGDGTRLSIL.

This chain links TRBV20-1 with TRBJ1-5; D is unclear. V shed 6 bases and J shed 0 bases, with 12 bases lying between them. This CDR3 has 14 residues. CDR1 and CDR2 (germline): DFQATT, SNEGSKA (reference sequence). CDR3 DNA sequence: TGCAGTGCGCAGGAACCGTATAGCAATCAGCCCCAGCATTTT. Translating it yields CSAQEPYSNQPQHF.

The rearrangement uses TRBV7-2 and TRBJ1-1; tentatively, D is TRBD1 (5 bases). The length of the CDR3 is 14 residues. Germline CDR1 SGHTA, CDR2 FQGNSA. V was cut by 2 bases and J by 1 base, with 8 bases left in between. CDR3 bases: TGTGCCAGCAGCTTACTAACAGGGAACACTGAAGCTTTCTTT. This encodes CASSLLTGNTEAFF.

This clonotype occurred a few times. The V gene is TRBV5-6, the J gene TRBJ2-5; 8 bases are shared with TRBD1. CDR1 is SGHDT and CDR2 is YYEEEE in the germline V gene. CDR3 size: 16 residues. The V gene end was trimmed by 4 bases and the J gene end by 2 bases; junction bases not matched to a gene: 10. Here the CDR3 reads CASSHMTGAVQETQYF. In DNA, the CDR3 is TGTGCCAGCAGCCACATGACAGGGGCCGTTCAAGAGACCCAGTACTTC.

The DNA of the CDR3 is TGTGCCAGCAGCTTAAGATCGGCGGGTCCCGGGGAGCAGTACTTC. This sequence encodes CASSLRSAGPGEQYF. The V gene is TRBV7-2, the J gene TRBJ2-7; D perhaps matches TRBD2 (5 bases). Trimming shortened V by 2 bases and J by 7 bases, and 18 bases separated the two germline ends. Germline V CDR1 and CDR2: SGHTA, FQGNSA. The CDR3 consists of 15 residues. The full variable domain, completed using reference TRBV7-2 and TRBJ2-7, is GAGVSQSPSNKVTEKGKDVELRCDPISGHTALYWYRQSLGQGLEFLIYFQGNSAPDKSGLPSDRFSAERTGGSVSTLTIQRTQQEDSAVYLCASSLRSAGPGEQYFGPGTRLTVT.

CDR3 in amino acids: CASSPPGAYEQYF. In DNA form, the CDR3 reads TGTGCCAGCAGCCCGCCAGGGGCCTACGAGCAGTACTTC. The chain employs TRBV7-2 and TRBJ2-7, with D perhaps matching TRBD1 (6 bases). V dropped 5 bases and J dropped 2 bases, with 10 bases sitting between them. The V gene's germline CDR1 is SGHTA and CDR2 FQGNSA. This CDR3 has 13 residues. The full variable domain, rest sourced from reference TRBV7-2 and TRBJ2-7, is GAGVSQSPSNKVTEKGKDVELRCDPISGHTALYWYRQSLGQGLEFLIYFQGNSAPDKSGLPSDRFSAERTGGSVSTLTIQRTQQEDSAVYLCASSPPGAYEQYFGPGTRLTVT.

The V and J genes are TRBV30 and TRBJ2-1, with 8 bases that match TRBD1. This CDR3 has 16 amino acids. CDR1 is GTSNPN, CDR2 SVGIG, per germline (reference sequence). The J segment lost 7 bases and the V segment lost 2 bases, leaving 13 bases of the junction unmatched. CDR3 DNA: TGTGCCTGGAGTCCTCTTTCCGGGACAGGCGCTAATGAGCAGTTCTTC. Translating gives CAWSPLSGTGANEQFF.

This clonotype was seen more than once but under ten times. The chain combines TRBV11-1 with TRBJ2-6; TRBD1 is a possible D gene (6 bases). The V gene lost 6 bases and the J gene lost 0 bases, with 18 bases spanning the gap. The CDR3 covers 18 residues. The germline gives CDR1 SGHAT, CDR2 FQDESV (reference sequence). The CDR3 DNA is TGTGCCAGCAGTCACGGCCGGGACACCTTCTCTGGGGCCAACGTCCTGACTTTC. Protein product: CASSHGRDTFSGANVLTF. Together with reference TRBV11-1 and TRBJ2-6, the CDR3 gives the full variable domain: EAEVAQSPRYKITEKSQAVAFWCDPISGHATLYWYRQILGQGPELLVQFQDESVVDDSQLPKDRFSAERLKGVDSTLKIQPAELGDSAMYLCASSHGRDTFSGANVLTFGAGSRLTVL.

The chain joins TRBV4-1 to TRBJ2-5; 11 nucleotides match TRBD2. There are 15 residues in the CDR3. Germline CDR1 and CDR2: MGHRA and YSYEKL. With V trimmed by 4 bases and J by 3 bases, 4 bases remained unmatched. The CDR3 loop reads CASSPGLAVKETQYF. In DNA, the CDR3 is TGCGCCAGCAGCCCGGGACTAGCGGTTAAAGAGACCCAGTACTTC.

The rearrangement uses TRBV12-3 or TRBV12-4 and TRBJ2-7; D may correspond to TRBD1 or TRBD2 (5 bases each). V lost 5 bases and J 2 bases, leaving 22 bases between the germline ends. The CDR3 consists of 17 residues. CDR3 protein: CASSLNWGSSNPYEQYF. DNA of the CDR3: TGTGCCAGCAGTCTAAATTGGGGGAGCTCCAACCCCTACGAGCAGTACTTC.

J is TRBJ2-7 and V is TRBV28, with 9 bases identical to TRBD1. The CDR3 extends over 15 amino acids. V was clipped by 3 bases and J by 2 bases; unmatched bases: 5. Germline CDR1 MDHEN, CDR2 SYDVKM. The CDR3 DNA reads as TGTGCCAGCAGTTTCCCGACAGGGGGGGCCTACGAGCAGTACTTC. Translating it yields CASSFPTGGAYEQYF.